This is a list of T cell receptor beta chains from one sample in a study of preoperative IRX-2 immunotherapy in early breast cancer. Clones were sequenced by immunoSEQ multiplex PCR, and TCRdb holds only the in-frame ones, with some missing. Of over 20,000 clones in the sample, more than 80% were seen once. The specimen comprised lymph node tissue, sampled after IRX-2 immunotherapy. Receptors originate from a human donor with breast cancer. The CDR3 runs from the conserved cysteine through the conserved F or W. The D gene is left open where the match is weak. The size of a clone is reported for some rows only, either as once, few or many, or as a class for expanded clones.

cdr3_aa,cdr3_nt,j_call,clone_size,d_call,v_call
CASEGAGSGANVLTF,TGTGCCAGTGAGGGGGCTGGGTCTGGGGCCAACGTCCTGACTTTC,TRBJ2-6,few,TRBD1,TRBV19
CATSRDRRTGELFF,TGTGCCACCAGCAGAGATCGTCGCACCGGGGAGCTGTTTTTT,TRBJ2-2,-,-,TRBV15
CASSEVGGDSPLHF,TGCGCCAGCAGTGAAGTAGGGGGGGATTCACCCCTCCACTTT,TRBJ1-6,-,-,TRBV10-2
CASSRGQGAQTNEKLFF,TGTGCCAGCAGCCGTGGACAGGGCGCGCAAACTAATGAAAAACTGTTTTTT,TRBJ1-4,-,TRBD1,TRBV6-8
CSVEDRGTDTQYF,TGCAGCGTCGAGGACAGGGGGACAGATACGCAGTATTTT,TRBJ2-3,-,TRBD1,TRBV29-1
CASNADRGYNSPLHF,TGTGCCAGCAACGCGGACAGGGGTTATAATTCACCCCTCCACTTT,TRBJ1-6,-,TRBD1,TRBV6-8
CASSEARSYNEQFF,TGTGCCAGCAGTGAAGCACGGAGCTACAATGAGCAGTTCTTC,TRBJ2-1,-,-,TRBV6-1
CASSVTTGVRDGYTF,TGTGCCAGCTCAGTTACTACAGGGGTGAGGGATGGCTACACCTTC,TRBJ1-2,-,TRBD1,TRBV18
CASSWGSNIQYF,TGTGCCAGTAGTTGGGGGAGTAACATTCAGTACTTC,TRBJ2-4,few,-,TRBV19
CASSQSAGAGNSPLHF,TGTGCCAGTAGTCAGTCCGCGGGGGCAGGTAATTCACCCCTCCACTTT,TRBJ1-6,-,-,TRBV19
CASSNTDNTEAFF,TGTGCCAGTAGTAATACAGATAACACTGAAGCTTTCTTT,TRBJ1-1,-,-,TRBV19
CASSTPDRGNTEAFF,TGTGCCAGTAGTACCCCGGACAGGGGGAACACTGAAGCTTTCTTT,TRBJ1-1,-,TRBD1,TRBV19
CSVDSGGSVTEAFF,TGCAGCGTTGATTCGGGAGGGTCGGTCACTGAAGCTTTCTTT,TRBJ1-1,-,-,TRBV29-1
CATSRGSGSSSYGYTF,TGTGCCACCAGCAGAGGCTCAGGGAGCAGCAGCTATGGCTACACCTTC,TRBJ1-2,-,-,TRBV15
CASSLGGGSTGELFF,TGTGCCAGCAGCTTAGGCGGGGGTAGCACCGGGGAGCTGTTTTTT,TRBJ2-2,-,TRBD2,TRBV11-3
CASSVGLLNTEAFF,TGTGCCAGCAGCGTCGGGCTGCTGAACACTGAAGCTTTCTTT,TRBJ1-1,few,-,TRBV11-3